Here is one TCR beta chain with its context. V lost 0 bases to trimming and J lost 4 bases, with 13 bases between them. CDR3 length: 15 amino acids. Germline V gene lookup returns CDR1 SGDLS and CDR2 YYNGEE. This sample is drawn from a study of blood T cell repertoires in COVID-19. Libraries were prepared by immunoSEQ multiplex PCR; TCRdb keeps only in-frame clonotypes and omits some of them. The data show 150,000 or so clones, 83% seen once. The sample consisted of peripheral blood. The clonotype comes from a woman in her sixties with COVID-19, enrolled during active disease. The genes are TRBV9 and TRBJ1-1; a weak D match, TRBD1 (5 bases). The CDR3 region has the DNA TGTGCCAGCAGCGTAGATCCAGGGTGGGCCACTGAAGCTTTCTTT. The encoded protein is CASSVDPGWATEAFF.